This TCR beta chain was captured by sequencing in a study of T cell repertoires in cytomegalovirus infection (dated by TCRdb to between 2018 and 2021). Regarding the research as a whole: The peptide stimulations were aimed at well-studied HLA-B-restricted epitopes as well as recently identified HLA-C-restricted CMV epitopes, whose presentation resists viral immunomodulation. Donor HLA type was relevant to the analysis, because carriage of CMV infection together with the matching HLA type was indicated by public TCR beta signatures. Here is what the overall study found, with its caveats: Cumulative frequency of public TCR beta family members discriminated carriers of CMV infection plus the relevant HLA type in this cohort and an independent approximately 350-donor cohort. The ex vivo response was dominated by HLA-C-restricted CMV-specific TCR beta clonotypes, and the single most frequent clonotype in two of eight donors was supplied by these HLA-C-restricted clonotypes.

TCRdb names Illumina HiSeq 1500 as the instrument used. TCRdb cleaned the public reads at Q25 with fastp, built clones with MiXCR and kept in-frame beta chains. CDR3 protein duplicates are merged, each entry listing the most common genes and DNA. Within this sample are 60,000 to 75,000 distinct CDR3 sequences, with under 30% of them counted one time only. 59% of the sample comes from the top ten. The intended sense of this specimen's treatment or condition label: in vitro stimulation with specific CMV peptide epitopes to enrich CMV-specific T cells. For this clonotype: The clone's antigen remains unknown. Within one base of it there is no much larger clone, and no base qualities were kept.

This sample comprised CD8+ T cells from cultured PBMCs, obtained from culture after CMV antigen stimulation. The sequence derives from a human donor in good health (CMV status not recorded). Some clones in this sample may be carry-over from other donors' samples.

The bases read TGTGCCAGCAGCTCAAGAAACGAGCAGTTCTTC. Its amino acids are CASSSRNEQFF. This sequence uses TRBV11-3 and TRBJ2-1, with the D gene not confidently named. The V and J ends are trimmed by 4 bases and 10 bases, leaving 8 bases between them. The CDR3 covers 11 residues, taking in both the cysteine and the phenylalanine. Only the CDR3 DNA is retained, 33 bases long and in frame from the first base. From a lookup of the germline V gene, CDR1 and CDR2 are SGHNT and YENEEA.